The TCR beta chain described here comes from a study of blood T cells in healthy people across ages. Notes on this clonotype: The antigen is unknown.

Together with a sample-barcoded 5' primer, a J-beta primer mix was included in a second PCR lasting about 7 to 12 cycles. Through a template-switch adaptor with 12 random nucleotides, each cDNA molecule received a tag. TCRdb re-called the 5' RACE reads through MiXCR, storing one row per CDR3 protein. The sample consists of 980,000 or so distinct CDR3 sequences, around 48% of them appearing once. Study-level points and caveats: It was not possible, with unsorted PBMCs, to conclusively compare naive and antigen-experienced cells. Changes in expanded clonotypes were possibly confounded, as the CMV status of donors was unknown.

Researchers collected about 9.1 milliliters of peripheral blood from every single donor. This clonotype was sampled from a man aged 25-40 years in good health. Input material: blood.

This CDR3 is CASSLDFRWGELFF. As DNA, the CDR3 is TGTGCCAGCAGCTTAGACTTTAGGTGGGGGGAGCTGTTTTTT. The chain is built from TRBV7-2 and TRBJ2-2; D gene unclear. Trimming cost V 1 base and J 8 bases, with 11 bases left between them. The CDR3 is made up of 14 amino acids. Germline-derived CDR1 and CDR2 are SGHTA and FQGNSA.